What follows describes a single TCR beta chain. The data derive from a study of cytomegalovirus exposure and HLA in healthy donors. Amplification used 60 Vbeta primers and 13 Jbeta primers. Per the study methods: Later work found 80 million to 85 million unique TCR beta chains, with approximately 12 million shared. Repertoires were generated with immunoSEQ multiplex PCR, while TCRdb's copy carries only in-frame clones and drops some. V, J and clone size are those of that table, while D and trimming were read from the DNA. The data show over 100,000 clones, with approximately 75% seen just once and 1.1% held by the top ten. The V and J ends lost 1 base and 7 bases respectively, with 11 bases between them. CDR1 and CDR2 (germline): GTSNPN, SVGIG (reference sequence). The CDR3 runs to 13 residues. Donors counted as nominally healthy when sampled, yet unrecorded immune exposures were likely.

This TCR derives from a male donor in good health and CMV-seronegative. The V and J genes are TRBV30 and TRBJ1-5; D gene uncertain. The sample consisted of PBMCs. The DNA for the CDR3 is TGTGCCTGGAGTGCCCGGGATGGACAGCCCCAGCATTTT. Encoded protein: CAWSARDGQPQHF.